The sequence of this T cell receptor beta chain was determined in a study of OX40 agonist ivuxolimab in advanced cancers. V shed 3 bases, J shed 4 bases, and the junction held 8 bases outside the gene matches. CDR1 is LGHNA and CDR2 is YSLEER in the germline V gene. The length of the CDR3 is 15 residues. Repertoires were generated with immunoSEQ multiplex PCR, while TCRdb's copy carries only in-frame clones and drops some. The data hold approximately 50,000 clones, with over 70% observed a single time. V and J are TRBV4-3 and TRBJ2-7, with 8 nucleotides matching TRBD1. This specimen consisted of CD4+ or CD8+ T cells sorted from blood, obtained in a trial of the OX40 agonist ivuxolimab. The clonotype comes from an adult with an advanced solid tumor such as melanoma, head and neck, liver or kidney cancer. The CDR3 sequence: CASSQRLGQVYEQYF. The CDR3 DNA is TGCGCCAGCAGCCAGAGATTGGGACAGGTGTACGAGCAGTACTTC.